A single sample is the source of the 17 T cell receptor beta chains below, sequenced in a study. The TRBV12-4/TRBJ1-2 clonotypes were amplified using barcode primers with ligated adaptors. TCRdb reprocessed the multiplex PCR reads via MiXCR and lists one record per CDR3 protein. Here the sample spans 1,300 or so distinct CDR3 sequences, roughly 16% being singletons. Sequenced input: naive CD4+ T cells sorted from blood. The subset here: naive CD4+ T cells, CD4+CD45RA+CD25-. The source of these receptors is a female donor with breast cancer.

This clonotype is classed as medium-sized. The chain joins TRBV12-3 or TRBV12-4 to TRBJ1-2; 7 nucleotides match TRBD1. With 6 bases clipped from V and 8 bases from J, the junction kept 6 bases outside the gene matches. This CDR3 has 12 amino acids. The CDR3 sequence: CASSLTGSGYTF. The CDR3 region has the DNA TGTGCCAGCAGCCTGACAGGGTCCGGCTACACCTTC.

By share, this clonotype counts as medium-sized (0.01 to 0.1%). V and J are TRBV12-3 or TRBV12-4 and TRBJ1-2, with 10 bases aligning to TRBD1. The CDR3 is 14 amino acids. J was trimmed by 4 bases and V by 7 bases; bases with no gene match: 6. CDR3 in DNA: TGTGCCAGCAACCCGGGACAGGGGAGCTATGGCTACACCTTC. Protein sequence: CASNPGQGSYGYTF.

The sample holds many counts of this clonotype. The CDR3 protein is CASSSGGQGASGYTF. Written as DNA, the CDR3 is TGTGCCAGCAGCTCGGGAGGACAGGGAGCATCTGGCTACACCTTC. The V gene is TRBV12-3 or TRBV12-4, the J gene TRBJ1-2; TRBD1 matches at 8 bases. There are 15 residues in the CDR3. J lost 7 bases, V lost 6 bases, and 13 bases had no gene match.

This clonotype rates as medium-sized. This chain links TRBV12-3 or TRBV12-4 with TRBJ1-2; D is unresolved. Trimming took 3 bases from V and 3 from J, leaving 11 bases between them. This CDR3 contains 14 residues. CDR3 residues: CASSFRRRHYGYTF. CDR3 nucleotides: TGTGCCAGCAGTTTCCGCCGCAGGCACTATGGCTACACCTTC.

This clonotype was recorded at least ten times. The chain couples TRBV12-3 or TRBV12-4 to TRBJ1-2, with 9 bases identical to TRBD1. The CDR3 contains 14 residues. Trimming took 3 bases from V and 7 from J; bases not matched to a gene: 6. The CDR3 loop is CASSFRTGAAGYTF. The CDR3 DNA sequence: TGTGCCAGCAGTTTTCGGACAGGGGCTGCTGGCTACACCTTC.

In its sample, this clonotype ranks as medium-sized. The chain employs TRBV12-3 or TRBV12-4 and TRBJ1-2; the D gene is possibly TRBD1 (6 bases). This CDR3 is built from 16 residues. Trimming took off 5 bases at V and 7 bases at J, with 23 bases between the two ends. CDR3 sequence reads: CASSPTRGIDIFGYTF. CDR3 coding DNA: TGTGCCAGCAGTCCCACCAGGGGTATTGATATCTTTGGCTACACCTTC.

The table lists this clonotype with a count of one. One end of the junction does not line up with germline, which may come from a read error. The CDR3 loop reads CASSWGQGQAF. The CDR3 DNA reads as TGTGCCAGCAGTTGGGGACAGGGACAGGCCTTC. The chain carries TRBV12-3 or TRBV12-4 and TRBJ1-2, with 9 bases that match TRBD1. CDR3 size: 11 residues.

This clonotype showed up just a few times. The chain uses TRBV12-3 or TRBV12-4 and TRBJ1-2; the match to TRBD1 covers 9 bases. Trimming at V came to 4 bases and at J to 3 bases, leaving 3 bases not matched to a gene. This CDR3 spans 14 amino acids. The CDR3 DNA reads TGTGCCAGCAGTTCGAGGACAGGGGACTATGGCTACACCTTC. Translated, it gives CASSSRTGDYGYTF.

This clonotype was counted many times. The chain recombines TRBV12-3 or TRBV12-4 with TRBJ1-2; 8 nucleotides line up with TRBD1. The V and J ends lost 6 bases and 2 bases, in that order; junction bases with no gene match: 2. The CDR3 extends over 13 amino acids. The CDR3 reads CASSRTGNYGYTF. The DNA for the CDR3 is TGTGCCAGCAGCCGGACAGGGAACTATGGCTACACCTTC.

At least ten counts were recorded for this clonotype. This sequence joins TRBV12-3 or TRBV12-4 and TRBJ1-2, with a tentative D call TRBD1 (6 bases). V lost 5 bases and J 2 bases, leaving 15 bases between the germline ends. The CDR3 extends over 15 amino acids. CDR3 in amino acids: CASSLSWTANYGYTF. CDR3 in DNA: TGTGCCAGCAGTCTCTCCTGGACAGCAAACTATGGCTACACCTTC.

Relative to its sample, this clonotype is medium-sized. The genes are TRBV12-3 or TRBV12-4 and TRBJ1-2; no clear D. V was shortened by 3 bases and J by 8 bases, with 7 bases between the two germline ends. The CDR3 totals 11 residues. The CDR3 DNA follows: TGTGCCAGCAGTTTCGGGAGCGGCTACACCTTC. Amino acid sequence: CASSFGSGYTF.

The rearrangement links TRBV12-3 or TRBV12-4 to TRBJ1-2; tentatively, D is TRBD1 (5 bases). V shed 6 bases and J shed 0 bases, with 17 bases lying between them. This CDR3 region has 16 residues. CDR3 bases: TGTGCCAGCAGCCAACACCGAGGGGTAACTAACTATGGCTACACCTTC. Translated: CASSQHRGVTNYGYTF.

This rearrangement joins TRBV12-3 or TRBV12-4 to TRBJ1-2; the D is unclear. This CDR3 is built from 13 residues. V shed 7 bases and J shed 6 bases, with 15 bases lying between them. Here the CDR3 reads CASTFEGGHGYTF. In nucleotides, the CDR3 is TGTGCCAGCACATTCGAGGGCGGGCATGGCTACACCTTC.

This clonotype is medium-sized (0.01 to 0.1%). V gene TRBV12-3 or TRBV12-4 combines with J gene TRBJ1-2; D is undetermined. The CDR3 has 13 residues. Trimming pared 7 bases from V and 3 bases from J, leaving 12 bases between. In DNA form, the CDR3 reads TGTGCCAGCACCGATTCTTTTGACTATGGCTACACCTTC. Residues: CASTDSFDYGYTF.

By frequency in the sample, this clonotype is medium-sized. The V gene is TRBV12-3 or TRBV12-4, the J gene TRBJ1-2, with 7 nucleotides matching TRBD1. The CDR3 is 14 amino acids. V shed 3 bases and J 4 bases; nucleotides not matched to a gene: 5. The CDR3 coding sequence is TGTGCCAGCAGTTTGGCGACAGGGTCCTATGGCTACACCTTC. This sequence encodes CASSLATGSYGYTF.

The genes are TRBV12-3 or TRBV12-4 and TRBJ1-2; 8 nucleotides match TRBD1. This CDR3 spans 14 amino acids. The junction had 7 bases not matched to a gene; V was cut back by 6 bases and J by 4 bases. The CDR3 sequence: CASSPGTGLYGYTF. The CDR3 DNA is TGTGCCAGCAGCCCCGGGACAGGCCTCTATGGCTACACCTTC.

This clonotype is medium-sized by share. The gene calls are TRBV12-3 or TRBV12-4 and TRBJ1-2; D ambiguous. Trimming took off 6 bases at V and 8 bases at J, with 16 bases between the two ends. The CDR3 sequence is 13 residues long. CDR3 DNA: TGTGCCAGCAGGTCCCGGGAGAGAGAGGGCTACACCTTC. This codes for CASRSREREGYTF.